The 27 T cell receptor beta chains in this list originate from one sample, sequenced in a study of blood T cell repertoires in COVID-19. TCRdb keeps only in-frame clones here, not all; method: immunoSEQ multiplex PCR. The repertoire holds a few hundred thousand clones, with approximately 86% as singletons. The material sequenced was PBMCs or T cells enriched from blood (not recorded which). The receptors derive from a man younger than 35 with acute COVID-19.

V is TRBV4-1 and J is TRBJ2-2, with D possibly matching TRBD1 (6 bases). Germline lookup yields CDR1 MGHRA and CDR2 YSYEKL. V was shortened by 4 bases and J by 6 bases, with 18 bases between the two germline ends. The CDR3 loop spans 16 amino acids. The DNA of the CDR3 is TGCGCCAGCAGCCCTTTATTATGGACAGCACCCGGGGAGCTGTTTTTT. Protein sequence: CASSPLLWTAPGELFF.

This clone was seen ten or more times. The chain has TRBV4-2 and TRBJ2-7; 7 positions agree with TRBD2. This CDR3 comprises 15 residues. V shed 0 bases and J 1 base; nucleotides not matched to a gene: 3. CDR1 is LGHNA, CDR2 YNFKEQ, per germline. The CDR3 nucleotides are TGTGCCAGCAGCCAAGAAAGCGGGGAATCCTACGAGCAGTACTTC. It encodes CASSQESGESYEQYF.

The J gene is TRBJ2-7, the V gene TRBV2, with D possibly being TRBD1 (6 bases). V was shortened by 6 bases and J by 4 bases, with 13 bases between the two germline ends. CDR3 length: 13 residues. The germline gives CDR1 SNHLY, CDR2 FYNNEI. The CDR3 loop is CASRPTGLYEQYF. In nucleotides, the CDR3 is TGTGCCAGCAGGCCAACAGGGCTTTACGAGCAGTACTTC.

J is TRBJ2-2 and V is TRBV29-1; maybe TRBD1 (5 bases). CDR1 SQVTM and CDR2 ANQGSEA come from the germline V gene. This CDR3 has 13 residues. The V gene lost 7 bases and the J gene lost 0 bases, with 9 bases spanning the gap. The CDR3 spells CSARTPNTGELFF. The CDR3 DNA reads TGCAGCGCCCGGACACCGAACACCGGGGAGCTGTTTTTT.

The chain is built from TRBV5-6 and TRBJ1-4, with D unclear. V shed 6 bases and J shed 2 bases, with 17 bases lying between them. This CDR3 comprises 16 residues. Per the germline V gene, CDR1 is SGHDT and CDR2 is YYEEEE. This CDR3 reads CASTSLREHTNEKLFF. DNA for the CDR3: TGTGCCAGCACCAGTTTGCGGGAGCATACTAATGAAAAACTGTTTTTT.

V gene TRBV15 combines with J gene TRBJ2-7; tentative D call: TRBD2 (7 bases). There are 14 residues in the CDR3. Germline V gene sequence: CDR1 LNHNV, CDR2 YYDKDF (reference sequence). V dropped 6 bases and J dropped 5 bases, with 17 bases sitting between them. CDR3 amino acids: CATREEVGGDEQYF. DNA for the CDR3: TGTGCCACCAGAGAAGAGGTAGGGGGGGACGAGCAGTACTTC.

This clone was seen once. The J gene is TRBJ2-1, the V gene TRBV9, with a possible D match to TRBD1 (5 bases). Germline CDR1 reads SGDLS; CDR2 reads YYNGEE. V lost 0 bases and J lost 2, with 12 bases in between. This CDR3 region has 16 residues. The CDR3 DNA follows: TGTGCCAGCAGCGTAGAAAAGGGGTTCCCCTACAATGAGCAGTTCTTC. It is translated as CASSVEKGFPYNEQFF.

The DNA of the CDR3 is TGCGCCAGCAGCCAAAACCTCCGGACTAGCGGTCAAGAGACCCAGTACTTC. Its translation is CASSQNLRTSGQETQYF. The J gene is TRBJ2-5, the V gene TRBV4-1, with TRBD2 matching 10 bases. Looked up from germline, CDR1 is MGHRA and CDR2 is YSYEKL. The V segment lost 2 bases and the J segment 2 bases; nucleotides outside the gene matches: 8. The CDR3 covers 17 residues.

The gene calls are TRBV7-9 and TRBJ2-7, with 9 bases fitting TRBD1. The CDR3 length is 15 residues. CDR1 is SEHNR, CDR2 FQNEAQ, per germline (reference sequence). V lost 6 bases and J lost 1; bases outside the gene matches: 7. Here the CDR3 DNA reads TGTGCCAGCAGTAATGGACAGGGGACTTCCTACGAGCAGTACTTC. It specifies CASSNGQGTSYEQYF.

The rearrangement uses TRBV6-5 and TRBJ2-2, with D unclear. There are 14 residues in the CDR3. Trimming stripped 6 bases from V and 0 bases from J, with 8 bases between. Germline CDR1 MNHEY, CDR2 SVGAGI. Here the CDR3 reads CASRTDANTGELFF. The CDR3 DNA is TGTGCCAGCAGGACTGACGCGAACACCGGGGAGCTGTTTTTT.

The chain employs TRBV28 and TRBJ2-2, with a weak D call TRBD1 (5 bases). Germline V gene lookup returns CDR1 MDHEN and CDR2 SYDVKM. The CDR3 spans 15 residues. V lost 5 bases to trimming and J lost 3 bases, with 13 bases between them. CDR3 in DNA: TGTGCCAGCAGTGAAAAGGACAAGTACACCGGGGAGCTGTTTTTT. This translates into CASSEKDKYTGELFF.

The chain is built from TRBV7-2 and TRBJ2-3, with TRBD2 matching 8 bases. The V and J ends lost 1 base and 6 bases, in that order; junction bases with no gene match: 3. The germline CDR1 and CDR2 sequences are SGHTA and FQGNSA. The CDR3 runs 14 residues. The CDR3 loop is CASSLGGRKDTQYF. The CDR3 DNA sequence: TGTGCCAGCAGCTTAGGCGGGAGGAAGGATACGCAGTATTTT.

The chain employs TRBV2 and TRBJ2-1, with TRBD2 as a possible D gene (5 bases). This CDR3 comprises 14 residues. V lost 7 bases and J lost 10, with 20 bases in between. CDR1 is SNHLY and CDR2 is FYNNEI in the germline V gene. In DNA, the CDR3 is TGTGCCAGCAATGCTCGACTATCAGTGCCGGAGCAGTTCTTC. It codes for CASNARLSVPEQFF.

V is TRBV19 and J is TRBJ2-1, with 7 bases aligning to TRBD2. This CDR3 has 15 amino acids. Losses at the gene ends were 5 bases for V and 4 bases for J; bases not matched to a gene: 8. Germline CDR1 and CDR2: LNHDA and SQIVND (reference sequence). The CDR3 is CASSYREGGYNEQFF. The CDR3 region has the DNA TGTGCCAGTAGTTATAGGGAGGGAGGGTACAATGAGCAGTTCTTC. Together with reference TRBV19 and TRBJ2-1, the CDR3 gives the full variable domain: DGGITQSPKYLFRKEGQNVTLSCEQNLNHDAMYWYRQDPGQGLRLIYYSQIVNDFQKGDIAEGYSVSREKKESFPLTVTSAQKNPTAFYLCASSYREGGYNEQFFGPGTRLTVL.

The chain couples TRBV9 to TRBJ2-1, with D perhaps matching TRBD1 (5 bases). The CDR3 runs to 14 residues. Germline V CDR1 and CDR2: SGDLS, YYNGEE. V lost 4 bases to trimming and J lost 3 bases, with 11 bases between them. The CDR3 sequence: CASSTTDSYNEQFF. DNA of the CDR3: TGTGCCAGCAGCACCACCGACAGCTACAATGAGCAGTTCTTC.

A note on this clone: Since a much larger clone is just one base distant, this may be a read error. The chain carries TRBV2 and TRBJ2-3, with TRBD2 matching 12 bases. The V gene's germline CDR1 is SNHLY and CDR2 FYNNEI. The CDR3 consists of 15 residues. V lost 4 bases, J lost 2 bases, and 1 base stayed unmatched. CDR3 in DNA: TGTGCCAGCAGTGGGACTAGCGGGACCACAGATACGCAGTATTTT. Translating it yields CASSGTSGTTDTQYF.

The chain couples TRBV19 to TRBJ1-5, with 8 bases matching TRBD1. CDR3 length equals 16 residues. Germline values: CDR1 LNHDA, CDR2 SQIVND (reference sequence). V dropped 3 bases and J dropped 5; count of bases not matched to a gene: 9. The CDR3 spells CASSITGGWGDQPQHF. In DNA, the CDR3 is TGTGCCAGTAGTATCACAGGGGGGTGGGGCGATCAGCCCCAGCATTTT.

This clone was picked up one time. This chain uses TRBV5-1 with TRBJ1-1; D uncertain. The CDR3 contains 14 residues. The V end was cut by 0 bases, the J end by 3 bases, with 9 bases between. Germline values: CDR1 SGHRS, CDR2 YFSETQ. The CDR3 loop is CASSLAREDTEAFF. The CDR3 nucleotides read TGCGCCAGCAGCTTGGCTAGGGAGGACACTGAAGCTTTCTTT.

The chain carries TRBV6-5 and TRBJ2-5, with D hard to call. The CDR3 totals 15 residues. V gave up 2 bases and J gave up 5 bases, with 15 bases separating them. Germline CDR1 and CDR2: MNHEY and SVGAGI. CDR3 sequence reads: CASSYETRSGETQYF. CDR3 nucleotide sequence: TGTGCCAGCAGTTACGAGACACGGTCAGGCGAGACCCAGTACTTC.

This clone was seen more than once but under ten times. This chain connects TRBV5-1 to TRBJ2-2; 11 bases are a match to TRBD1. J was trimmed by 0 bases and V by 1 base; bases with no gene match: 11. The germline V gene has CDR1 SGHRS and CDR2 YFSETQ. The length of the CDR3 is 20 residues. This chain's CDR3 is CASSLFLGQGVGTNTGELFF. As DNA, the CDR3 is TGCGCCAGCAGCTTGTTCTTGGGACAGGGGGTTGGGACGAACACCGGGGAGCTGTTTTTT. The whole variable domain, filled in from reference TRBV5-1 and TRBJ2-2, reads KAGVTQTPRYLIKTRGQQVTLSCSPISGHRSVSWYQQTPGQGLQFLFEYFSETQRNKGNFPGRFSGRQFSNSRSEMNVSTLELGDSALYLCASSLFLGQGVGTNTGELFFGEGSRLTVL.

The V gene is TRBV2, the J gene TRBJ2-2; D is possibly TRBD1 (5 bases). The CDR3 length is 15 residues. Trimming took 7 bases from V and 6 from J, leaving 18 bases between them. In germline, CDR1 is SNHLY, CDR2 FYNNEI. The CDR3 DNA is TGTGCCAGCATCGCAGGGCTGGGCGTGGCCGGGGAGCTGTTTTTT. The encoded protein is CASIAGLGVAGELFF.

This sequence joins TRBV28 and TRBJ2-5; D possibly corresponds to TRBD1 (5 bases). V shed 6 bases and J shed 2 bases, with 16 bases lying between them. CDR3 length: 15 amino acids. Germline CDR1 reads MDHEN; CDR2 reads SYDVKM. The CDR3 region has the DNA TGTGCCAGCAGCTTGGAGTGGGGCCAGCAAGAGACCCAGTACTTC. Translated: CASSLEWGQQETQYF.

CDR3 sequence reads: CASRLGLAGKETQYF. CDR3 coding DNA: TGTGCAAGTCGCTTAGGACTAGCGGGTAAAGAGACCCAGTACTTC. J is TRBJ2-5 and V is TRBV12-2; the D segment call TRBD2 is taken from the table without a DNA check. TRBV12-2 is designated a pseudogene. This CDR3 region has 15 residues.

A remark on this clone: Other DNA sequences of this sample code for an identical CDR3. The chain uses TRBV27 and TRBJ2-7, with 9 bases identical to TRBD1. CDR3 length equals 13 residues. J lost 2 bases, V lost 6 bases, and 2 bases had no gene match. Germline V gene lookup returns CDR1 MNHEY and CDR2 SMNVEV (reference sequence). This chain's CDR3 is CASRGQGTYEQYF. The CDR3 region has the DNA TGTGCCAGCAGAGGACAGGGGACCTACGAGCAGTACTTC.

The chain joins TRBV19 to TRBJ1-5, with a weak D call TRBD1 (6 bases). Per the germline V gene, CDR1 is LNHDA and CDR2 is SQIVND (reference sequence). Trimming left V 5 bases short and J 5 bases short, with 10 bases between. The CDR3 loop spans 13 amino acids. DNA of the CDR3: TGTGCCAGTAGTCCGACAGGTTATCAGCCCCAGCATTTT. Translation gives CASSPTGYQPQHF.

This clone was found once. The genes are TRBV24-1 and TRBJ2-2; D is possibly TRBD2 (6 bases). Trimming removed 4 bases at V and 0 bases at J, with 14 bases between. The CDR3 is 17 residues long. The germline V gene encodes CDR1 KGHDR and CDR2 SFDVKD. The CDR3 DNA sequence: TGTGCCACCAGTGACTCTGCGGCGGGAACGAACACCGGGGAGCTGTTTTTT. This sequence encodes CATSDSAAGTNTGELFF.

This chain uses TRBV6-5 with TRBJ2-3; the D is unclear. The V end lost 2 bases, the J end lost 6 bases, and 12 bases lay between the germline ends. The CDR3 extends over 14 amino acids. In germline, CDR1 is MNHEY, CDR2 SVGAGI. The CDR3 DNA reads TGTGCCAGCAGTTACAAGAACAGTCGGGATACGCAGTATTTT. Protein: CASSYKNSRDTQYF.